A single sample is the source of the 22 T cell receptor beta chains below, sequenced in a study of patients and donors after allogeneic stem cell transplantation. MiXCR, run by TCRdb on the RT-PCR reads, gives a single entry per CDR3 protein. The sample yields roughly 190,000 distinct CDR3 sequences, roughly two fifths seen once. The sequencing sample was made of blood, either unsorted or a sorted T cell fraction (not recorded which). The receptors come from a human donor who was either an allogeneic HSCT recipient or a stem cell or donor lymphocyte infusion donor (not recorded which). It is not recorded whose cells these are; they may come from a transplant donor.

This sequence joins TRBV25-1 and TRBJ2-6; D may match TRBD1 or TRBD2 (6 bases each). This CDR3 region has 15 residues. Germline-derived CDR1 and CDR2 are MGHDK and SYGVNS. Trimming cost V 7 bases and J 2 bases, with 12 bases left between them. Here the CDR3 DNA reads TGTGCCAGCAACACAGGGAGGACTGGGGCCAACGTCCTGACTTTC. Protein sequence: CASNTGRTGANVLTF.

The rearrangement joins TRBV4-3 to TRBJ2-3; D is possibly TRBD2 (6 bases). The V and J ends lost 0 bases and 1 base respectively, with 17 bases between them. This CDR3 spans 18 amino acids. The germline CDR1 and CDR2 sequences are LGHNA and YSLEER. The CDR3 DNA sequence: TGCGCCAGCAGCCAAGATCCCCCCGGAGTAGCGGGCACAGATACGCAGTATTTT. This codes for CASSQDPPGVAGTDTQYF.

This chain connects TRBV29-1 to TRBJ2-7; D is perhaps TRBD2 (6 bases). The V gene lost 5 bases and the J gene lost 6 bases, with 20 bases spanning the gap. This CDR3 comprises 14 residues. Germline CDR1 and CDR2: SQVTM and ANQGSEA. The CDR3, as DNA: TGCAGCGTTAAAGCCGGGACTCTAATCGGCGAGCAGTACTTC. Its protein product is CSVKAGTLIGEQYF.

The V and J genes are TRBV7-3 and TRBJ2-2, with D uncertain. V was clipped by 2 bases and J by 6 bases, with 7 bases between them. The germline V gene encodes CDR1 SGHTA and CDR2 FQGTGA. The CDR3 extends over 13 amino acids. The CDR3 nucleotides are TGTGCCAGCAGCTTAGAGTCACCCGGGGAGCTGTTTTTT. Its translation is CASSLESPGELFF.

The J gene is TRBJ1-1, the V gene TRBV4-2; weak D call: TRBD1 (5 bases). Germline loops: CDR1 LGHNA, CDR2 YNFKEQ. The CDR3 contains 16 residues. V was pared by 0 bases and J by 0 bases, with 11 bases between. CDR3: CASSQEAGRLNTEAFF. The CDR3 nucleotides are TGTGCCAGCAGCCAAGAGGCGGGGCGATTGAACACTGAAGCTTTCTTT.

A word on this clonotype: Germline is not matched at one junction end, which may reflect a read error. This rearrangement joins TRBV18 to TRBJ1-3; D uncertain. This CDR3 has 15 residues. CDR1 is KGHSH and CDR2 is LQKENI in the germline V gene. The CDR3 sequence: CASSSRTVSGNPIYF. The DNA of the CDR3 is TGTGCCAGCTCATCTCGGACGGTCTCTGGAAACCCCATATATTTT.

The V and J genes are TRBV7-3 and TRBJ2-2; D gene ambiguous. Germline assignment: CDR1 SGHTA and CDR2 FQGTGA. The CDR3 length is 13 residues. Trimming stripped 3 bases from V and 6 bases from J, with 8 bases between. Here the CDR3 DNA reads TGTGCCAGCAGCTTGCCTCCCTCCGGGGAGCTGTTTTTT. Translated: CASSLPPSGELFF.

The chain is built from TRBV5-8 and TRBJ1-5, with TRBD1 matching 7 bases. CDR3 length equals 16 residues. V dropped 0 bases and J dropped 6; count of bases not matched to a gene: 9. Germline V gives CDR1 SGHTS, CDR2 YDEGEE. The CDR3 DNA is TGTGCCAGCAGCTTGGGGAACAGGGCAGGGGGTCAGCCCCAGCATTTT. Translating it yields CASSLGNRAGGQPQHF.

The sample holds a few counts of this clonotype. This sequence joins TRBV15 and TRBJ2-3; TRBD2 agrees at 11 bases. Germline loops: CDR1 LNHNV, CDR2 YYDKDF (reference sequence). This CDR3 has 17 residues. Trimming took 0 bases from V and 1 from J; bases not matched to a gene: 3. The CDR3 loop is CATSREGLADRTDTQYF. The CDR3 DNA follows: TGTGCCACCAGCAGAGAGGGACTAGCGGATCGCACAGATACGCAGTATTTT.

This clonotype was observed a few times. CDR3 coding DNA: TGTGCCACCAGTGATCTCTACAGGTCACGGTTCTTC. The encoded protein is CATSDLYRSRFF. The chain employs TRBV24-1 and TRBJ2-1; a weak D match, TRBD1 (5 bases). There are 12 residues in the CDR3. V shed 3 bases and J shed 15 bases, with 14 bases lying between them. The germline CDR1 and CDR2 sequences are KGHDR and SFDVKD.

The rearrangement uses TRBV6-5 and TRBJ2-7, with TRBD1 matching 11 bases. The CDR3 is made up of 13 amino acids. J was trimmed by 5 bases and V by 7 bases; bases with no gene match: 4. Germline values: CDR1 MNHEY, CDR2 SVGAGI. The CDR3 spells CASTRTGGHEQYF. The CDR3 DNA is TGTGCCAGCACCCGGACAGGGGGCCACGAGCAGTACTTC.

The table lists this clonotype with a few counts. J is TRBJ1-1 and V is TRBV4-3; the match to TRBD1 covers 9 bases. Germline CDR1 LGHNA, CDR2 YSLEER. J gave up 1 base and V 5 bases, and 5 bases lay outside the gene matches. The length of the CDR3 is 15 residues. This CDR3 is CASSSDRGRNTEAFF. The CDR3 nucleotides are TGCGCCAGCAGCTCGGACAGGGGCAGGAACACTGAAGCTTTCTTT.

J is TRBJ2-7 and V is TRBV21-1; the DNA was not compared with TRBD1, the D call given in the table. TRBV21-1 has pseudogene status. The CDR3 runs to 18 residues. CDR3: CASSNVDRGFINAYEQYF. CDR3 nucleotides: TGTGCCAGCAGCAATGTAGACAGGGGTTTTATAAACGCCTACGAGCAGTACTTC.

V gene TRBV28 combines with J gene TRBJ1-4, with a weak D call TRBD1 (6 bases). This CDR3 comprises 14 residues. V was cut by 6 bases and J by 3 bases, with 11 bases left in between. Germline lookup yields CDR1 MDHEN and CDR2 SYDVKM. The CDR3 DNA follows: TGTGCCAGCAGGACCGACAGGCCTAATGAAAAACTGTTTTTT. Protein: CASRTDRPNEKLFF.

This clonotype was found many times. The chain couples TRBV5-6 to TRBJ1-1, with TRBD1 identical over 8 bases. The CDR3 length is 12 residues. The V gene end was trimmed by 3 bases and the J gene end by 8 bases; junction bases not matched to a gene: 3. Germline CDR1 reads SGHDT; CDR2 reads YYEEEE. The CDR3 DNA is TGTGCCAGCAGCTCCGACAGGGGAGAAGCTTTCTTT. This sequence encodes CASSSDRGEAFF.

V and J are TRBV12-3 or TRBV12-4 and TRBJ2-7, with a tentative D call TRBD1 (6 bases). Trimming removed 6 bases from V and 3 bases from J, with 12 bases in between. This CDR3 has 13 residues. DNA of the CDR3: TGTGCCAGCAGCCGACGGACAGTCTACGAGCAGTACTTC. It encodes CASSRRTVYEQYF.

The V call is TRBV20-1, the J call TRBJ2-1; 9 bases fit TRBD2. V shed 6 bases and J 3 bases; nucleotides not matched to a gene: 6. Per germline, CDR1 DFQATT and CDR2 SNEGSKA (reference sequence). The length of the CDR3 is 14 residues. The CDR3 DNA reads TGCAGTGCCTCCCTAGCGGGACTCTACAATGAGCAGTTCTTC. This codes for CSASLAGLYNEQFF.

CDR3 protein: CASTSDLGTLRGYTF. CDR3 nucleotide sequence: TGTGCCAGCACCTCCGATTTAGGGACCCTAAGGGGCTACACCTTC. The chain combines TRBV27 with TRBJ1-2; D possibly corresponds to TRBD1 (5 bases). V was shortened by 7 bases and J by 8 bases, with 23 bases between the two germline ends. The germline gives CDR1 MNHEY, CDR2 SMNVEV (reference sequence). The CDR3 loop spans 15 amino acids.

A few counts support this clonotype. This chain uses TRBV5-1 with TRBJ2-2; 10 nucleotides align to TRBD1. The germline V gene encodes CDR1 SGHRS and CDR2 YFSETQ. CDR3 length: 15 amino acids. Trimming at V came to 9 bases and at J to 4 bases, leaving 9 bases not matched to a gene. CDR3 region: CATLPGQGITGELFF. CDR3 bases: TGCGCCACCCTGCCGGGACAGGGGATCACCGGGGAGCTGTTTTTT.

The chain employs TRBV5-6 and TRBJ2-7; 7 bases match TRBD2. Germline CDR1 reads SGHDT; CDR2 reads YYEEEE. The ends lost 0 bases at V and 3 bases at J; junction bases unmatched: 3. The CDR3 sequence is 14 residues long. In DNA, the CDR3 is TGTGCCAGCAGCTTGGTCCGCGGGGGCTACGAGCAGTACTTC. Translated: CASSLVRGGYEQYF.

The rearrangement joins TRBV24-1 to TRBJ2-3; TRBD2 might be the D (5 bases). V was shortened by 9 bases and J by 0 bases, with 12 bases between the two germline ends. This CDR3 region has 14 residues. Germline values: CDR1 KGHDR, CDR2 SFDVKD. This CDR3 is CATLGPGSTDTQYF. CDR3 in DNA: TGTGCCACCCTTGGACCGGGAAGCACAGATACGCAGTATTTT.

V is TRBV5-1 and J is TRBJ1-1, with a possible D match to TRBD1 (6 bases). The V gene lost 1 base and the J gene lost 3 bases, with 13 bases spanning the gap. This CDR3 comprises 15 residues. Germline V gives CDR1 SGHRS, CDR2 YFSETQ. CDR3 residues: CASSLLQGGDTEAFF. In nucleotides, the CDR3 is TGCGCCAGCAGCTTGCTACAGGGTGGGGACACTGAAGCTTTCTTT.